This T cell receptor (beta chain) stems from a study of cytomegalovirus exposure and HLA in healthy donors. As concerns this clone: Its antigen is undetermined.

Study findings and constraints: Most of the TCR beta V segments (in an earlier analysis) were productive either about 87% or about 30% of the time.

CDR3 length: 17 amino acids. Trimming took off 0 bases at V and 0 bases at J, with 9 bases between the two ends. Germline V gene data show CDR1 as KGHSY and CDR2 as FQNENV. PCR used 60 Vbeta primers and 13 Jbeta primers. Sequenced by immunoSEQ multiplex PCR; TCRdb stores in-frame clones only, minus some. The repertoire holds over 80,000 clones, with approximately 72% as singletons. Sequencing was done on a sample of PBMCs. The clonotype comes from a female donor in good health and CMV-seropositive. The genes are TRBV16 and TRBJ2-6; D perhaps matches TRBD1 (5 bases). The CDR3 loop is CASSQSYDSSGANVLTF. The CDR3, as DNA: TGTGCCAGCAGCCAATCCTACGACAGCTCTGGGGCCAACGTCCTGACTTTC.